The clone carrying this T cell receptor beta chain was observed once. The germline V and J ends were trimmed by 8 bases and 2 bases, with 15 bases remaining between them. Per the germline V gene, CDR1 is MDHEN and CDR2 is SYDVKM. This CDR3 spans 14 amino acids. TCRdb keeps only in-frame clones here, not all; method: immunoSEQ multiplex PCR. The sample has roughly 190,000 clones, around 90% seen once. These data are taken from a study of blood T cell repertoires in COVID-19. The J gene is TRBJ1-1, the V gene TRBV28, with D perhaps TRBD1 (5 bases). The origin of this receptor is a woman aged 25 to 39 who had recovered from COVID-19. The sequenced material came from PBMCs or T cells enriched from blood (not recorded which). Here the CDR3 DNA reads TGTGCCAGCTCTCCATGGGGGGGAAACACTGAAGCTTTCTTT. It translates to CASSPWGGNTEAFF. Combining the CDR3 with reference TRBV28 and TRBJ1-1 gives the whole variable domain DVKVTQSSRYLVKRTGEKVFLECVQDMDHENMFWYRQDPGLGLRLIYFSYDVKMKEKGDIPEGYSVSREKKERFSLILESASTNQTSMYLCASSPWGGNTEAFFGQGTRLTVV.